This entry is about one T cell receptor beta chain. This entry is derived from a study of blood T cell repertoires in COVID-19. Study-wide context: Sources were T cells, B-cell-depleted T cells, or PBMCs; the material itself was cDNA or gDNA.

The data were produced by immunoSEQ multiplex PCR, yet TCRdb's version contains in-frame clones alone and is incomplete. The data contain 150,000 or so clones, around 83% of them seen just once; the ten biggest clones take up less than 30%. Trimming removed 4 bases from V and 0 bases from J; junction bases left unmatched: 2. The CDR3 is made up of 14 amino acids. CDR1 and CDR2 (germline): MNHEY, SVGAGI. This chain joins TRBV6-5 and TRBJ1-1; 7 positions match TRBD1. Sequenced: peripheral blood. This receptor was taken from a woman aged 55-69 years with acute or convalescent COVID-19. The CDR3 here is CASSWTGVNTEAFF. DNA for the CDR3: TGTGCCAGCAGTTGGACAGGAGTGAACACTGAAGCTTTCTTT.